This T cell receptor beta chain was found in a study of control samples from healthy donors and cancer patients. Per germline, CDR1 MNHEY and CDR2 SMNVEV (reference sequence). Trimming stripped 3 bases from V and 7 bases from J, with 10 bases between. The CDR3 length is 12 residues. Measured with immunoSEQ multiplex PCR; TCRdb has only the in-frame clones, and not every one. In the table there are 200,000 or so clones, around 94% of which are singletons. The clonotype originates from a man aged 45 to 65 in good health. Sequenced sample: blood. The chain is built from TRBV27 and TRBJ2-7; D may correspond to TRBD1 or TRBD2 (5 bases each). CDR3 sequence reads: CASSFGGREQYF. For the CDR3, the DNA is TGTGCCAGCAGTTTTGGGGGACGGGAGCAGTACTTC.